This TCR beta chain derives from a study of cytomegalovirus exposure and HLA in healthy donors. Trimming took off 6 bases at V and 0 bases at J, with 12 bases between the two ends. Germline CDR1 MNHEY, CDR2 SVGAGI. This CDR3 has 14 residues. Concerning this clone: Antigen unknown.

Study-wide results and limits: Apart from CMV serostatus, no immune exposure information was available.

60 Vbeta and 13 Jbeta primers were used in PCR. The assay was immunoSEQ multiplex PCR, and TCRdb's table has in-frame clones only and misses some. This sample has a few hundred thousand clones, with more than 55% found just once. The genes are TRBV6-5 and TRBJ2-7; D not resolved. This clonotype was sampled from a female donor in good health and CMV-seronegative. What was sequenced was PBMCs. Written as DNA, the CDR3 is TGTGCCAGCAGGCGGTCCCGGAGCTCCTACGAGCAGTACTTC. Protein product: CASRRSRSSYEQYF.